This TCR beta chain was sequenced in a study of cytomegalovirus exposure and HLA in healthy donors. Whole-study results and caveats: Cytomegalovirus association was listed for about 180 TCR beta chains.

With respect to this clone: Its antigen is still unknown.

The PCR contained 60 Vbeta and 13 Jbeta primers. In the authors' methods: In a later analysis, of some 80 million unique beta chains, approximately 10 million appeared in at least two donors. Produced via immunoSEQ multiplex PCR; TCRdb's table is partial and in-frame only. V and J calls plus clone size are reproduced from that table; the DNA served to infer D and trimming. This table holds 150,000 or so clones, 70% to 80% found once. The ends lost 5 bases at V and 1 base at J; junction bases unmatched: 1. Germline CDR1 reads SNHLY; CDR2 reads FYNNEI. The CDR3 covers 13 residues. Sequences were obtained from PBMCs. The TCR was taken from a woman in her thirties or forties in good health and CMV-seronegative. The chain links TRBV2 to TRBJ2-5, with 7 bases aligning to TRBD1. This chain's CDR3 is CASSRQGQETQYF. CDR3 bases: TGTGCCAGCAGTCGACAGGGCCAAGAGACCCAGTACTTC.